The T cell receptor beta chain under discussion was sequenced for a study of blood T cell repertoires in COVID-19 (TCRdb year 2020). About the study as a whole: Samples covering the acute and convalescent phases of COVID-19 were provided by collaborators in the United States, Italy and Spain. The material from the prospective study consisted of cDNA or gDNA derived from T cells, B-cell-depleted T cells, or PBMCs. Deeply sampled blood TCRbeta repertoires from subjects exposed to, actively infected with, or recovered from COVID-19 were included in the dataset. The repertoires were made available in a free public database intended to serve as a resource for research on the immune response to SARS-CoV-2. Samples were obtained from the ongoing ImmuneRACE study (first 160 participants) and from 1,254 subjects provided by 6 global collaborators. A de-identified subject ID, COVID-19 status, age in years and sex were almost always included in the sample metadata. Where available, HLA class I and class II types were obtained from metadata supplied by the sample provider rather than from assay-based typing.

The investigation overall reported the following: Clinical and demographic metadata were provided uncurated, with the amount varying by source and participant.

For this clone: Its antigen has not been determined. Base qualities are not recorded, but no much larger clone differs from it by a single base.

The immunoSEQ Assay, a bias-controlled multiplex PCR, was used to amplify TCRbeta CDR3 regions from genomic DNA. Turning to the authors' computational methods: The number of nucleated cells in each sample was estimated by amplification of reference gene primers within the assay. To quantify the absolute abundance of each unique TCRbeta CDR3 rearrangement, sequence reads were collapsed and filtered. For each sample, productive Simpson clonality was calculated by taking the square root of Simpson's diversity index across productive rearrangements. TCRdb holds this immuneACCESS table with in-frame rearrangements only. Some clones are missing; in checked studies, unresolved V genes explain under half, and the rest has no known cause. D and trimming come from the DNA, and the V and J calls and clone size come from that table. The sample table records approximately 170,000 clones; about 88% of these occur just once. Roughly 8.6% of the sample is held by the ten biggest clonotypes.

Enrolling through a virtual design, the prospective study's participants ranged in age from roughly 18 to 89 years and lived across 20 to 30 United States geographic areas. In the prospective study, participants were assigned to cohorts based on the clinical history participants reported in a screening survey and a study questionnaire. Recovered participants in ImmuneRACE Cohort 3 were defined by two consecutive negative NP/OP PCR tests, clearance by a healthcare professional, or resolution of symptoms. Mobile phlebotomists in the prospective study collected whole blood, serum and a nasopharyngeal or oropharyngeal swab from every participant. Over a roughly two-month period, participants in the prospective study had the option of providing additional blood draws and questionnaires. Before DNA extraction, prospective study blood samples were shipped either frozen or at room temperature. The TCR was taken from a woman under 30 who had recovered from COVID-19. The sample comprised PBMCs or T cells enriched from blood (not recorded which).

The CDR3 sequence is CATQRGPDATQYF. The base sequence is TGTGCCACCCAGCGGGGTCCTGATGCGACCCAGTACTTC. Rearrangement joined TRBV24-1 to TRBJ2-5; 7 junctional bases match TRBD2. Ends trimmed: V by 9 bases, J by 7 bases; bases unmatched to a gene: 10. From the germline V gene, CDR1 is KGHDR and CDR2 is SFDVKD. The CDR3 covers 13 residues, taking in both the cysteine and the phenylalanine. The entry retains the CDR3 DNA only, 39 bases that are in frame from base 1.